The 18 T cell receptor beta chains presented below share a single source sample, sequenced in a study of lymphopenia after photon versus proton radiotherapy. Sequencing was performed with immunoSEQ multiplex PCR; in TCRdb, only in-frame clones are kept and a portion is missing. The sample lists about 40,000 clones, about 82% seen once, with about a tenth in the top ten. The source was peripheral blood, collected from a patient treated with proton-based radiotherapy. These TCRs come from a woman aged 70-85 years with pancreatic cancer. Some clones in this sample may be carry-over from other donors' samples.

The CDR3 sequence: CASSLALGGTNQPQHF. The CDR3 DNA follows: TGTGCCAGCAGCTTAGCGCTAGGAGGGACGAATCAGCCCCAGCATTTT. The chain employs TRBV7-2 and TRBJ1-5; tentative D call: TRBD1 (5 bases). The germline V and J ends were trimmed by 0 bases and 4 bases, with 13 bases remaining between them. The CDR3 totals 16 residues. Germline CDR1 and CDR2: SGHTA and FQGNSA.

V is TRBV9 and J is TRBJ2-7; 7 bases are shared with TRBD1. The CDR3 spans 15 residues. Germline loops: CDR1 SGDLS, CDR2 YYNGEE. V gave up 0 bases and J gave up 1 base; unmatched junction bases: 4. The CDR3 region is CASSVGQGPSYEQYF. The CDR3 DNA sequence: TGTGCCAGCAGCGTAGGACAGGGTCCTTCCTACGAGCAGTACTTC.

This rearrangement joins TRBV5-4 to TRBJ1-6, with 12 bases fitting TRBD1. Looked up from germline, CDR1 is SGHNT and CDR2 is YYREEE (reference sequence). V lost 4 bases, J lost 9 bases, and 5 bases stayed unmatched. The CDR3 is 15 amino acids. The CDR3 sequence: CASSTGQGAGSPLHF. The CDR3, as DNA: TGTGCCAGCAGCACGGGACAGGGGGCTGGTTCACCCCTCCACTTT.

CDR3 amino acids: CASSLGPGGGGNTIYF. CDR3 in DNA: TGTGCCAGCAGCTTAGGTCCAGGGGGCGGTGGAAACACCATATATTTT. This rearrangement joins TRBV7-2 to TRBJ1-3; 8 positions agree with TRBD1. J lost 3 bases, V lost 1 base, and 5 bases had no gene match. CDR3 length: 16 residues. The germline V gene encodes CDR1 SGHTA and CDR2 FQGNSA.

This rearrangement joins TRBV9 to TRBJ1-5; TRBD1 is a possible D gene (6 bases). This CDR3 contains 14 residues. Germline assignment: CDR1 SGDLS and CDR2 YYNGEE. V shed 3 bases and J shed 2 bases, with 9 bases lying between them. Here the CDR3 reads CASSAGQGNQPQHF. The CDR3 DNA sequence: TGTGCCAGCAGCGCGGGACAAGGCAATCAGCCCCAGCATTTT.

The rearrangement links TRBV28 to TRBJ1-4; possible D gene TRBD1, 6 bases. V gave up 5 bases and J gave up 16 bases, with 17 bases separating them. Germline V gene lookup returns CDR1 MDHEN and CDR2 SYDVKM. This CDR3 contains 12 residues. Written as DNA, the CDR3 is TGTGCCAGCAGTCCCTTGGGGGCCAGGCCGTTTTTT. This sequence encodes CASSPLGARPFF.

The chain uses TRBV30 and TRBJ2-7; possible D gene TRBD1, 5 bases. The CDR3 sequence is 13 residues long. V dropped 0 bases and J dropped 4 bases, with 10 bases sitting between them. The germline V gene encodes CDR1 GTSNPN and CDR2 SVGIG (reference sequence). CDR3 loop: CAWSVRGGYEQYF. The CDR3 coding sequence is TGTGCCTGGAGTGTAAGGGGTGGGTACGAGCAGTACTTC.

This chain connects TRBV27 to TRBJ2-7, with a possible D match to TRBD1 (5 bases). Germline loops: CDR1 MNHEY, CDR2 SMNVEV (reference sequence). V lost 6 bases, J lost 6 bases, and 12 bases lay in between. The CDR3 is 12 amino acids. DNA for the CDR3: TGTGCCAGCAGACAGACAGTGGGCGAGCAGTACTTC. It codes for CASRQTVGEQYF.

The rearrangement joins TRBV6-5 to TRBJ2-5, with 7 bases aligning to TRBD1. CDR1 MNHEY and CDR2 SVGAGI come from the germline V gene. Trimming took 3 bases from V and 5 from J; bases not matched to a gene: 6. The CDR3 has 14 residues. The CDR3 spells CASSYSTGAETQYF. In DNA, the CDR3 is TGTGCCAGCAGTTATTCAACAGGGGCGGAGACCCAGTACTTC.

This clone was seen a few times. The chain joins TRBV11-2 to TRBJ2-2; TRBD1 might be the D (6 bases). This CDR3 contains 19 residues. Germline V gene lookup returns CDR1 SGHAT and CDR2 FQNNGV. The V end was cut by 5 bases, the J end by 0 bases, with 22 bases between. CDR3 DNA: TGTGCCAGCAGCCCATACCCATTGTCTTGGACAGCGAACACCGGGGAGCTGTTTTTT. Translated: CASSPYPLSWTANTGELFF.

V usage is TRBV18 and J usage is TRBJ2-7; TRBD2 matches 9 bases. V was clipped by 3 bases and J by 3 bases; unmatched bases: 3. CDR3 size: 14 residues. The germline gives CDR1 KGHSH, CDR2 LQKENI. CDR3 in amino acids: CASSPGGRGYEQYF. The CDR3 bases are TGTGCCAGCTCACCTGGCGGGAGGGGCTACGAGCAGTACTTC.

The rearrangement uses TRBV13 and TRBJ2-7; possibly TRBD1 for D (6 bases). Germline CDR1 reads PRHDT; CDR2 reads FYEKMQ (reference sequence). V was pared by 5 bases and J by 3 bases, with 20 bases between. There are 16 residues in the CDR3. The CDR3 reads CASSTKDSSHYYEQYF. CDR3 sequence (DNA): TGTGCCAGCAGCACGAAGGACAGCTCGCATTACTACGAGCAGTACTTC. Supplemented by reference TRBV13 and TRBJ2-7, the full variable domain reads AAGVIQSPRHLIKEKRETATLKCYPIPRHDTVYWYQQGPGQDPQFLISFYEKMQSDKGSIPDRFSAQQFSDYHSELNMSSLELGDSALYFCASSTKDSSHYYEQYFGPGTRLTVT.

The chain combines TRBV11-2 with TRBJ2-6; D is ambiguous. CDR1 is SGHAT and CDR2 is FQNNGV in the germline V gene. The CDR3 has 16 amino acids. V was cut by 5 bases and J by 0 bases, with 11 bases left in between. Written as DNA, the CDR3 is TGTGCCAGCAGCCAAGCCCCCTCCTCTGGGGCCAACGTCCTGACTTTC. Translation: CASSQAPSSGANVLTF.

The chain is built from TRBV6-5 and TRBJ1-3, with D perhaps matching TRBD1 (5 bases). Germline V CDR1 and CDR2: MNHEY, SVGAGI. Trimming removed 6 bases at V and 1 base at J, with 13 bases between. The CDR3 has 15 amino acids. The CDR3 sequence: CASRPLGASGNTIYF. In DNA, the CDR3 is TGTGCCAGCAGACCCCTCGGGGCGTCTGGAAACACCATATATTTT.

The chain employs TRBV6-6 and TRBJ2-7, with TRBD1 matching over 8 bases. V lost 5 bases and J lost 6; bases outside the gene matches: 12. Looked up from germline, CDR1 is MNHNY and CDR2 is SVGAGI (reference sequence). CDR3 size: 15 residues. CDR3 amino acids: CASSGSTGQVTEQYF. In nucleotides, the CDR3 is TGTGCCAGCAGTGGATCGACGGGACAGGTAACCGAGCAGTACTTC.

This chain links TRBV2 with TRBJ2-3; 13 bases line up with TRBD2. V gave up 7 bases and J gave up 0 bases; unmatched junction bases: 13. Germline assignment: CDR1 SNHLY and CDR2 FYNNEI. This CDR3 has 19 residues. The CDR3 nucleotides read TGTGCCAGCAAACCACGGAGGGGACTAGCGGGGTCTAGCACAGATACGCAGTATTTT. It codes for CASKPRRGLAGSSTDTQYF.

The V call is TRBV30, the J call TRBJ2-5; D unclear. Germline loops: CDR1 GTSNPN, CDR2 SVGIG (reference sequence). V shed 3 bases and J shed 5 bases, with 10 bases lying between them. This CDR3 is 12 amino acids long. The CDR3 here is CAWRAGRETQYF. In DNA form, the CDR3 reads TGTGCCTGGAGAGCAGGAAGGGAGACCCAGTACTTC.

The chain joins TRBV11-2 to TRBJ2-3, with D tentatively TRBD1 (5 bases). The ends were cut back, 2 bases at V and 5 bases at J, with 11 bases in the middle. This CDR3 has 14 residues. Germline assignment: CDR1 SGHAT and CDR2 FQNNGV. CDR3 bases: TGTGCCAGCAGCTTATCCAGGGCCGGAGATACGCAGTATTTT. Translation gives CASSLSRAGDTQYF.